The 14 T cell receptor beta chains below come from one sample, sequenced in a study of T cell changes during pregnancy in multiple sclerosis. Profiled with immunoSEQ multiplex PCR; TCRdb holds only in-frame clones, not every one. The sample gives under 65,000 clones, 80% to 95% of which show up once; roughly 1.4% is in the top ten. Sequencing was performed on peripheral blood, taken in the second trimester of pregnancy. The receptors were sampled from a female donor with multiple sclerosis, enrolled in a pregnancy study.

V gene TRBV27 combines with J gene TRBJ2-7, with 8 bases that match TRBD1. Germline V gene lookup returns CDR1 MNHEY and CDR2 SMNVEV (reference sequence). The CDR3 has 15 amino acids. J was trimmed by 3 bases and V by 4 bases; bases with no gene match: 8. CDR3 protein: CASSSTRQGSYEQYF. In nucleotides, the CDR3 is TGTGCCAGCAGTTCCACTCGACAGGGGAGCTACGAGCAGTACTTC.

CDR3 bases: TGTGCCAGCTCGCGGGGAGCGGGAGGAGGAGATACGCAGTATTTT. This sequence encodes CASSRGAGGGDTQYF. This chain joins TRBV18 and TRBJ2-3; 9 bases are a match to TRBD2. The J segment lost 5 bases and the V segment lost 6 bases, leaving 9 bases of the junction unmatched. Germline loops: CDR1 KGHSH, CDR2 LQKENI. The CDR3 has 15 residues.

V and J are TRBV6-1 and TRBJ1-1; D call uncertain. CDR1 MNHNS and CDR2 SASEGT come from the germline V gene. This CDR3 region has 14 residues. V lost 4 bases and J lost 0, with 9 bases in between. CDR3 region: CASSVKLMNTEAFF. CDR3 nucleotides: TGTGCCAGCAGTGTAAAGCTCATGAACACTGAAGCTTTCTTT.

J is TRBJ2-7 and V is TRBV2; 15 bases match TRBD2. The germline V gene has CDR1 SNHLY and CDR2 FYNNEI. CDR3 length: 15 amino acids. Germline trimming cut 4 bases from V and 5 bases from J; bases unmatched to any gene: 3. The DNA of the CDR3 is TGTGCCAGCAGTGGGACTAGCGGGAGGGGCGACGAGCAGTACTTC. Protein: CASSGTSGRGDEQYF.

The chain is built from TRBV6-5 and TRBJ2-2, with TRBD2 as a possible D gene (6 bases). Germline values: CDR1 MNHEY, CDR2 SVGAGI. CDR3 length equals 13 residues. V was cut by 2 bases and J by 8 bases, with 9 bases left in between. In DNA form, the CDR3 reads TGTGCCAGCAGTTACAGGGAGGAGGGGGAGCTGTTTTTT. Encoded protein: CASSYREEGELFF.

This chain joins TRBV29-1 and TRBJ2-7, with D tentatively TRBD2 (6 bases). The CDR3 length is 14 residues. The V end lost 7 bases, the J end lost 7 bases, and 23 bases lay between the germline ends. Germline lookup yields CDR1 SQVTM and CDR2 ANQGSEA. The CDR3, as DNA: TGCAGCGCGATTCAAGGGACTCGGGCGTGGGAGCAGTACTTC. Its protein product is CSAIQGTRAWEQYF.

J is TRBJ1-1 and V is TRBV2; TRBD1 is a possible D gene (6 bases). The CDR3 is made up of 14 amino acids. Deletions cut 7 bases from V and 2 bases from J, with 14 bases between. Per the germline V gene, CDR1 is SNHLY and CDR2 is FYNNEI. CDR3 region: CASNKQGFNTEAFF. CDR3 nucleotide sequence: TGTGCCAGCAATAAACAGGGATTTAACACTGAAGCTTTCTTT.

In nucleotides, the CDR3 is TGCGCCAGCAGTGAGTCCCATCGTGTGAAGCCGGGACAGGGAGAAAACACCATATATTTT. Its translation is CASSESHRVKPGQGENTIYF. The V and J genes are TRBV10-1 and TRBJ1-3; 9 bases map to TRBD1. In germline, CDR1 is WNHNN, CDR2 SYGVQD (reference sequence). Losses at the gene ends were 0 bases for V and 6 bases for J; bases not matched to a gene: 18. There are 20 residues in the CDR3.

CDR3 coding DNA: TGTGCCACCACCTTCTCGGGGGGGTCTAATGAAAAACTGTTTTTT. Translating it yields CATTFSGGSNEKLFF. The gene calls are TRBV19 and TRBJ1-4; maybe TRBD1 (5 bases). The germline gives CDR1 LNHDA, CDR2 SQIVND (reference sequence). The CDR3 spans 15 residues. V lost 10 bases to trimming and J lost 3 bases, with 18 bases between them.

CDR3 nucleotides: TGTGCCAGCAACGGGGGGAAGGACATTCAGTACTTC. Translation gives CASNGGKDIQYF. The chain combines TRBV6-6 with TRBJ2-4; 7 bases align to TRBD2. J gave up 8 bases and V 7 bases, and 5 bases lay outside the gene matches. Germline CDR1 reads MNHNY; CDR2 reads SVGAGI (reference sequence). This CDR3 region has 12 residues.

The chain links TRBV11-3 to TRBJ2-3; possibly TRBD1 for D (6 bases). The V gene lost 5 bases and the J gene lost 0 bases, with 9 bases spanning the gap. The CDR3 sequence is 14 residues long. CDR1 and CDR2 from the germline V gene are SGHNT and YENEEA. The CDR3 sequence: CASSVTGSTDTQYF. DNA for the CDR3: TGTGCCAGCAGCGTAACAGGGAGCACAGATACGCAGTATTTT.

The genes are TRBV13 and TRBJ1-6, with 7 bases aligning to TRBD1. J lost 7 bases, V lost 0 bases, and 3 bases had no gene match. CDR1 and CDR2 (germline): PRHDT, FYEKMQ (reference sequence). The CDR3 contains 15 residues. The CDR3 protein is CASSLGDRENSPLHF. Here the CDR3 DNA reads TGTGCCAGCAGCTTAGGAGACAGGGAAAATTCACCCCTCCACTTT.

This sequence joins TRBV4-3 and TRBJ2-7, with 7 nucleotides matching TRBD2. In germline, CDR1 is LGHNA, CDR2 YSLEER. Trimming took 5 bases from V and 2 from J; bases not matched to a gene: 9. There are 15 residues in the CDR3. The CDR3: CASSTAASGAYEQYF. The CDR3 nucleotides are TGCGCCAGCAGCACGGCGGCTAGCGGTGCCTACGAGCAGTACTTC.

This rearrangement joins TRBV6-5 to TRBJ2-1; 8 nucleotides line up with TRBD1. The CDR3 covers 15 residues. V was clipped by 4 bases and J by 4 bases; unmatched bases: 6. From germline, CDR1 is MNHEY and CDR2 SVGAGI. In DNA, the CDR3 is TGTGCCAGCAGTTCGACAGGGGCGAGATACAATGAGCAGTTCTTC. It specifies CASSSTGARYNEQFF.